The 14 T cell receptor beta chains given below trace back to one sample, sequenced in a study of T cell responses to AZD1222 COVID-19 vaccine. Clones were read by immunoSEQ multiplex PCR, and TCRdb kept only the in-frame ones, dropping some. In the table there are 180,000 or so clones, just under 90% of which are singletons. The sequencing used peripheral blood, collected 28 days after the second dose of the MenACWY control vaccine. The receptors originated from an adult who received the MenACWY meningococcal vaccine as a control.

The genes are TRBV28 and TRBJ1-6; D is uncertain. This CDR3 contains 16 residues. Trimming removed 2 bases at V and 1 base at J, with 9 bases between. Germline CDR1 and CDR2: MDHEN and SYDVKM. In nucleotides, the CDR3 is TGTGCCAGCAGTTTAGCGGGGAGGTCCTATAATTCACCCCTCCACTTT. Translated: CASSLAGRSYNSPLHF.

The chain recombines TRBV15 with TRBJ1-4, with D possibly being TRBD1 (6 bases). Between the trimmed V and J ends, which lost 1 base and 6 bases, there was a span of 15 bases. Germline V gene lookup returns CDR1 LNHNV and CDR2 YYDKDF (reference sequence). The CDR3 is made up of 16 amino acids. The CDR3 reads CATSRGARGLDEKLFF. The DNA for the CDR3 is TGTGCCACCAGCAGAGGGGCCAGGGGACTGGATGAAAAACTGTTTTTT.

The rearrangement links TRBV4-2 to TRBJ1-1, with a possible D match to TRBD1 (6 bases). Per germline, CDR1 LGHNA and CDR2 YNFKEQ. The V end lost 0 bases, the J end lost 2 bases, and 16 bases lay between the germline ends. This CDR3 has 17 amino acids. The CDR3 sequence is CASSQDLLVQGNTEAFF. CDR3 DNA sequence: TGTGCCAGCAGCCAAGATCTATTGGTACAGGGAAACACTGAAGCTTTCTTT.

This chain connects TRBV18 to TRBJ1-2; D may be TRBD1 (5 bases). The CDR3 contains 14 residues. The ends were cut back, 3 bases at V and 7 bases at J, with 15 bases in the middle. Looked up from germline, CDR1 is KGHSH and CDR2 is LQKENI. The CDR3 region is CASSPGTAGPGYTF. The CDR3 DNA is TGTGCCAGCTCACCCGGGACGGCCGGGCCTGGCTACACCTTC.

This clone was found once. CDR3 coding DNA: TGTGCCAGCAGTCGGGGAAGCTACGAGCAGTACTTC. Its protein product is CASSRGSYEQYF. The chain uses TRBV12-3 or TRBV12-4 and TRBJ2-7; D possibly corresponds to TRBD2 (5 bases). CDR3 length: 12 amino acids. Trimming shortened V by 5 bases and J by 3 bases, and 8 bases separated the two germline ends.

CDR3 DNA sequence: TGTGCCAGCTCACCGGCCGGACAGGGTGGGGTAGCCGGGTGGAGGAAGCAGTACTTC. Amino acid sequence: CASSPAGQGGVAGWRKQYF. The chain joins TRBV18 to TRBJ2-7; TRBD1 aligns across 8 bases. V lost 3 bases to trimming and J lost 8 bases; unmatched junction nucleotides: 24. The CDR3 is made up of 19 amino acids. The germline V gene has CDR1 KGHSH and CDR2 LQKENI.

This chain joins TRBV20-1 and TRBJ2-4; 7 nucleotides agree with TRBD1. The CDR3 is made up of 13 amino acids. CDR1 and CDR2 (germline): DFQATT, SNEGSKA (reference sequence). V lost 3 bases, J lost 15 bases, and 14 bases stayed unmatched. CDR3 in DNA: TGCAGTGCTAGTCGGGACAGCCAACGCGTTCGGTACTTC. Its protein is CSASRDSQRVRYF.

The chain combines TRBV19 with TRBJ2-2; D is ambiguous. CDR1 is LNHDA, CDR2 SQIVND, per germline (reference sequence). The CDR3 extends over 13 amino acids. Trimming stripped 2 bases from V and 5 bases from J, with 6 bases between. CDR3 sequence (DNA): TGTGCCAGTAGTATATCCTTTACCGGGGAGCTGTTTTTT. Encoded protein: CASSISFTGELFF.

This clone appeared once. This chain joins TRBV30 and TRBJ1-5; possibly TRBD1 for D (6 bases). The CDR3 is 13 amino acids. Germline lookup yields CDR1 GTSNPN and CDR2 SVGIG (reference sequence). V lost 5 bases, J lost 5 bases, and 13 bases lay in between. CDR3: CAWGTGKDQPQHF. The DNA for the CDR3 is TGTGCCTGGGGAACAGGGAAAGATCAGCCCCAGCATTTT.

This clone appeared once. This chain joins TRBV7-8 and TRBJ1-1; maybe TRBD1 (5 bases). The germline V and J ends were trimmed by 5 bases and 0 bases, with 13 bases remaining between them. The CDR3 has 15 amino acids. Per germline, CDR1 SGHVS and CDR2 FQNEAQ. CDR3 sequence reads: CASSPDSSMNTEAFF. In DNA, the CDR3 is TGTGCCAGCAGCCCCGACAGTAGCATGAACACTGAAGCTTTCTTT.

This chain joins TRBV28 and TRBJ2-7; 11 nucleotides agree with TRBD2. V shed 4 bases and J 5 bases; nucleotides not matched to a gene: 10. The CDR3 totals 16 residues. Germline assignment: CDR1 MDHEN and CDR2 SYDVKM. CDR3 residues: CASSSLASGRYDEQYF. The CDR3 region has the DNA TGTGCCAGCAGTTCCCTAGCTAGCGGGAGGTACGACGAGCAGTACTTC.

The chain links TRBV30 to TRBJ2-1, with TRBD2 identical over 12 bases. The length of the CDR3 is 16 residues. Germline V gene data show CDR1 as GTSNPN and CDR2 as SVGIG (reference sequence). The V gene end was trimmed by 6 bases and the J gene end by 10 bases; junction bases not matched to a gene: 16. CDR3 sequence: CACHQRGTSGPGEQFF. CDR3 DNA: TGTGCCTGCCATCAGAGAGGGACTAGCGGGCCGGGGGAGCAGTTCTTC.

The rearrangement uses TRBV6-5 and TRBJ2-7; 9 nucleotides line up with TRBD2. The V and J ends lost 7 bases and 0 bases, in that order; junction bases with no gene match: 4. The CDR3 sequence is 14 residues long. Germline loops: CDR1 MNHEY, CDR2 SVGAGI. CDR3 amino acids: CASNLAGNSYEQYF. The CDR3 nucleotides read TGTGCCAGCAATCTAGCGGGAAACTCCTACGAGCAGTACTTC.

V is TRBV5-4 and J is TRBJ2-3, with TRBD2 matching 7 bases. Per germline, CDR1 SGHNT and CDR2 YYREEE (reference sequence). After removal of 2 bases from V and 5 bases from J, the junction contained 5 bases not matched to a gene. This CDR3 has 14 residues. The CDR3 coding sequence is TGTGCCAGCAGCTTCCGGGAGGCTGGAGATACGCAGTATTTT. This encodes CASSFREAGDTQYF.